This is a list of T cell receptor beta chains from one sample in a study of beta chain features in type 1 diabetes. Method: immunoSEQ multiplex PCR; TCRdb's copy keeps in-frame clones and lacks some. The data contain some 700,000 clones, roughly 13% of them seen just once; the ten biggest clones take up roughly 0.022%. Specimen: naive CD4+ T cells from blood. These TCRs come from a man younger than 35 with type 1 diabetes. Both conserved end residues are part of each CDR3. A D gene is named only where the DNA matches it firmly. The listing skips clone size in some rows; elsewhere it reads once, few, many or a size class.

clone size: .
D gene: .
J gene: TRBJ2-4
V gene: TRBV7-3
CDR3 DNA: TGTGCCAGCAGCCCATTAGCCAAAAACATTCAGTACTTC
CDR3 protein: CASSPLAKNIQYF

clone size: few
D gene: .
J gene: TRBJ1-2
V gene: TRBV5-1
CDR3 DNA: TGCGCCAGCAGCCTGGAACAGGGTTTACCGGCCGACTATGGCTACACCTTC
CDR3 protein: CASSLEQGLPADYGYTF

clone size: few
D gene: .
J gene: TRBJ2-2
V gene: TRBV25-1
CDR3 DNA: TGTGCCAGCAGTGATACCAGAACGAACACCGGGGAGCTGTTTTTT
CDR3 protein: CASSDTRTNTGELFF

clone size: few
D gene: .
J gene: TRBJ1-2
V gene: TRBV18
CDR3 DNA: TGTGCCAGCTCACCAAGTGAGGCCAGCCAGGATGGCTACACCTTC
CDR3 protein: CASSPSEASQDGYTF

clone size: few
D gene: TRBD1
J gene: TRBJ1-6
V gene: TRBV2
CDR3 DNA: TGTGCCAGCTGCGCTCCCGACAGGGCACGAAGTGGTTCACCCCTCCACTTT
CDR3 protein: CASCAPDRARSGSPLHF

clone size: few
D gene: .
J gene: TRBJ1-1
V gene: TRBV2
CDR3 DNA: TGTGCCAGCAATATCGGGGGCGCGGGCACTGAAGCTTTCTTT
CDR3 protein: CASNIGGAGTEAFF

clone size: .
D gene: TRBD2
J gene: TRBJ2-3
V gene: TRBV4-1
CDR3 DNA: TGCGCCAGCAGCCCAGTACGGACTAGCGGGGACACAGATACGCAGTATTTT
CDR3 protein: CASSPVRTSGDTDTQYF

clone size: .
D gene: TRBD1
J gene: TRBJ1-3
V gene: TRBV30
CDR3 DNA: TGTGCCTGGGACCAGGGGGGATCTGGAAACACCATATATTTT
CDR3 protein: CAWDQGGSGNTIYF

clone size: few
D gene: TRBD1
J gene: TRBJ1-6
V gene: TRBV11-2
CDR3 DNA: TGTGCCAGCAGCTTAGATCAGGGGGGGCAGTATTCACCCCTCCACTTT
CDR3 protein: CASSLDQGGQYSPLHF

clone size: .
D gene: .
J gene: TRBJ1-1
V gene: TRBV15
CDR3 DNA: TGTGCCACCAGCATCCAGGGTGTGGGGAACACTGAAGCTTTCTTT
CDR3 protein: CATSIQGVGNTEAFF

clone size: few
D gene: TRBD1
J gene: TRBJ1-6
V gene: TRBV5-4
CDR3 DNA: TGTGCCAGCAGCTTGGGAGGGACAGATAATTCACCCCTCCACTTT
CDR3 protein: CASSLGGTDNSPLHF

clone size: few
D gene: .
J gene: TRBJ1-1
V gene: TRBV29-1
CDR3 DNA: TGCAGCGTTAAAACCAGGACATCCAACACTGAAGCTTTCTTT
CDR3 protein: CSVKTRTSNTEAFF

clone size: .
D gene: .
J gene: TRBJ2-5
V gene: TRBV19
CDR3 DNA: TGTGCCAGTAGACCAAGTGTCGGTCAAGAGACCCAGTACTTC
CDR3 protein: CASRPSVGQETQYF

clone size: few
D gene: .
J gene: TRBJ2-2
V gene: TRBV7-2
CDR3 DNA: TGTGCCAGCAGCTTACCGGGACCCCCAGGTGACGGGGAGCTGTTTTTT
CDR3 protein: CASSLPGPPGDGELFF

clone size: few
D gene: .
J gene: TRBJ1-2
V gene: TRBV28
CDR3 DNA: TGTGCCAGCAGTTTGGCATATGGCTACACCTTC
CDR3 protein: CASSLAYGYTF

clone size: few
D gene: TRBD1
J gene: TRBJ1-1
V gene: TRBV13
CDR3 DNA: TGTGCCAGCAGCACCTTGCCGGGACAGGGGGCTACTGAAGCTTTCTTT
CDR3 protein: CASSTLPGQGATEAFF

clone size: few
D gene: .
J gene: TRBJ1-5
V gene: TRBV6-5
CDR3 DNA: TGTGCCAGCAGTTCCGGATATAGCAATCAGCCCCAGCATTTT
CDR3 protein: CASSSGYSNQPQHF

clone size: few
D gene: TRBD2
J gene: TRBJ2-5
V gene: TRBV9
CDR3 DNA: TGTGCCAGCAGCGTAGTTCTAGCGGGTGGAGAGACCCAGTACTTC
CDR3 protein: CASSVVLAGGETQYF

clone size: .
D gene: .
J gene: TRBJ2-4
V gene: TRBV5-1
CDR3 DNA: TGCGCCAGCACCTCAGGGGAGTGGAACATTCAGTACTTC
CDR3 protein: CASTSGEWNIQYF

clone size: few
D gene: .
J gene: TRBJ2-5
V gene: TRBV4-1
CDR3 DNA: TGCGCCAGCAGCCCGCACAGTGCGGAGACCCAGTACTTC
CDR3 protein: CASSPHSAETQYF

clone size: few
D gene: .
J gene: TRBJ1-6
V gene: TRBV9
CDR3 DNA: TGTGCCAGCAGCGTACTAGAAGGGGGGGATTCACCCCTCCACTTT
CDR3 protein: CASSVLEGGDSPLHF

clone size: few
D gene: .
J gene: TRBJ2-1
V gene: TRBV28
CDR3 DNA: TGTGCCAGCAGTTTTAGTGAGCAGTTCTTC
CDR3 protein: CASSFSEQFF

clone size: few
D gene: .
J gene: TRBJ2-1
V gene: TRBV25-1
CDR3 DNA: TGTGCCAGCAGTAGGACCCGGGACACATACAATGAGCAGTTCTTC
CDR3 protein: CASSRTRDTYNEQFF

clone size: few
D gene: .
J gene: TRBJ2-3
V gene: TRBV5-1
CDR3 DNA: TGCGCCAGCAGCTTTGAAACTAGCACAGATACGCAGTATTTT
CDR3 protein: CASSFETSTDTQYF

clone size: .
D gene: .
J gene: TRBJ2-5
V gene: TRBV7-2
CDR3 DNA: TGTGCCAGCAGCTTAGAGAGGGGTTGGGAGACCCAGTACTTC
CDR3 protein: CASSLERGWETQYF

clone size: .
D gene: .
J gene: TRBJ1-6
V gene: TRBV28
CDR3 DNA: TGTGCCAGCAGGACATCGGGGGCCTTAGGGAATTCACCCCTCCACTTT
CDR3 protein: CASRTSGALGNSPLHF

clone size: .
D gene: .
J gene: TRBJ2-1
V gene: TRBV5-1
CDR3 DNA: TGCGCCAGCAGCAACTCCGGGACAACCTACAATGAGCAGTTCTTC
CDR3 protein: CASSNSGTTYNEQFF

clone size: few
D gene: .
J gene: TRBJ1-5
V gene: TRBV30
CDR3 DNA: TGTGCCTGGGCGGGTTATAGCAATCAGCCCCAGCATTTT
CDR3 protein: CAWAGYSNQPQHF

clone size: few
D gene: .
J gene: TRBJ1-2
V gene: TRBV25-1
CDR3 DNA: TGTGCCAGCAGTGAATCCCTGATGGGCTATGGCTACACCTTC
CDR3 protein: CASSESLMGYGYTF

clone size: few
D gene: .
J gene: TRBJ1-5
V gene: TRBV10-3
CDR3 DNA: TGTGCCATCCGGGACGGTGATCAGCCCCAGCATTTT
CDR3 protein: CAIRDGDQPQHF

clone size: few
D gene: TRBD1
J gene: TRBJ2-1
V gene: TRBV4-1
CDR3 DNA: TGCGCCAGCAGCCAGCCCAGGGGGCGGCAGTTCTTC
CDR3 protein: CASSQPRGRQFF

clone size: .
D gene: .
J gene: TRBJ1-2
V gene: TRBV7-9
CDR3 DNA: TGTGCCAGCAGCTTACTATGGGATAACTATGGCTACACCTTC
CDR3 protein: CASSLLWDNYGYTF

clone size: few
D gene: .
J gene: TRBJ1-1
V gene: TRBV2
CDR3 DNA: TGTGCCAGCAGTGCTGACAGGGAAGCTTTCTTT
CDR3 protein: CASSADREAFF

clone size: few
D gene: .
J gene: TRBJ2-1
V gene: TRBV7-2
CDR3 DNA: TGTGCCAGCAGCTTAGACAGGGAATACAATGAGCAGTTCTTC
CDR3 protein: CASSLDREYNEQFF

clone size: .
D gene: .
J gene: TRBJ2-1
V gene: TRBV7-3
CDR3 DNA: TGTGCCAGCAGCCCAGCACCTGGGGGAGAGCAGTTCTTC
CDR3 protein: CASSPAPGGEQFF

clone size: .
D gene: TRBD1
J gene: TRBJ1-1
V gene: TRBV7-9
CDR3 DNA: TGTGCCAGCAGCGCGGACAGGGACTTCCCTGAAGCTTTCTTT
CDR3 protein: CASSADRDFPEAFF

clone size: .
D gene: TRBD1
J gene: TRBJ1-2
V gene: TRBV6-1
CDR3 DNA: TGTGCCAGCAGGACAGGGTACTCTGGCTCCTATGGCTACACCTTC
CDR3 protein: CASRTGYSGSYGYTF

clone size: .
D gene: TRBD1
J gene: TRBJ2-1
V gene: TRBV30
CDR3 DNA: TGTGCCTCGACAGGGGTTCCCTCCAATGAGCAGTTCTTC
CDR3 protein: CASTGVPSNEQFF

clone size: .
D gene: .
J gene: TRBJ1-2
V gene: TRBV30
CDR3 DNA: TGTGCCTGGAGTACCGGGACCAGAGACTATGGCTACACCTTC
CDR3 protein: CAWSTGTRDYGYTF